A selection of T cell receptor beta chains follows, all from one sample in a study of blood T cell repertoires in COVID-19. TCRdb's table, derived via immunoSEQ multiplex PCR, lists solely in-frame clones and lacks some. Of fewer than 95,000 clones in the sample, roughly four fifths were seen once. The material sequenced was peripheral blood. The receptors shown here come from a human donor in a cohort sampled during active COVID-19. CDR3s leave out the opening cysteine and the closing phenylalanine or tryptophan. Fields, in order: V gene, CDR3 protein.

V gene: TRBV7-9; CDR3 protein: ASSTDRRAKNIQY
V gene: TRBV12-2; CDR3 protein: ASRLSGRRPGGYT
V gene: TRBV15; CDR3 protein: ATSGHRGRTDGYT
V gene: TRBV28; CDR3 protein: ASNTRGYEQY
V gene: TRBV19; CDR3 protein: ASRDRGRTGELF
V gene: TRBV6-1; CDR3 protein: ASSERTGRYNEQF
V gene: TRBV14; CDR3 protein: ASSANRQGYGYT
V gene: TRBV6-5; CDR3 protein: ASTGKGTGVLGYT
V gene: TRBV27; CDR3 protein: ASTRLSGNSYEQY
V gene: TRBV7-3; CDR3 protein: ASSLRTNTEAF
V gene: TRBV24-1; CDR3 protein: ATSDPGGAETQY
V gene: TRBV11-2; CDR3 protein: ASRHNRGKGTEAF
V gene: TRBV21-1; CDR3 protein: ASSEPGQDGYT
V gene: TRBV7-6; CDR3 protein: ASSSLTGGGEKLF
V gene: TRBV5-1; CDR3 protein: ASSRIGTGYNEQF
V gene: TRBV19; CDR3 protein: ASRIWQNTGELF
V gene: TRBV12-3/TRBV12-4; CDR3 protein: ATRLSSYNEQF
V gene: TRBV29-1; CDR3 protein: SVDTPVRDRGWYT
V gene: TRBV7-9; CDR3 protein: ASSLGTLGLVIAGELF
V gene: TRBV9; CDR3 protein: ASSAPLLLADPTDTQY
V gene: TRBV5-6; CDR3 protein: ASGFWDRDFLETQY
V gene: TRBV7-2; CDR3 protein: ASSLNSQETQY
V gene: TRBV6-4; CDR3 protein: ASSPGGSHNEQF
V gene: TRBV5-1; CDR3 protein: ASSLGRGTEAF
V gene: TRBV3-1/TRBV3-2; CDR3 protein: ASSPQIHEKPSGGSQETQY
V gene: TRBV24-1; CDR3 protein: ATSDPGQGNGYT
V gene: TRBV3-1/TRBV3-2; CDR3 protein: ASSQQLSIQY
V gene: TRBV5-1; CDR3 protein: ASSWGQAANEQF
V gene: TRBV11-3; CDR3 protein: ASSPPLSSYNEQF
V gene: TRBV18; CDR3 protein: ASSLGQDEKLF
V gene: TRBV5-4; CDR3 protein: ASRRDRSNTEAF
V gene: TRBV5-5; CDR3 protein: ASSVEVGTEAF
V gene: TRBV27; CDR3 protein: ASSLLRDSDGYT
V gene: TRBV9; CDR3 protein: ARARNFITRQGALNTEAF
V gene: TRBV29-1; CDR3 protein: SVPGSTGYYNEQF
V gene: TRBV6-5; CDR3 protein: ASDSMWETQY
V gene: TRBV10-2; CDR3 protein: ASREGPGQSDTIY
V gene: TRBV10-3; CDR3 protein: AISQALGGSGRLF
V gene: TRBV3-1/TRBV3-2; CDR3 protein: ASSPGDRVLSEQY
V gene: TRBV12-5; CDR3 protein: ASGSGLGGVNT
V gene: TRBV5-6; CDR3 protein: ASSFDGELTDTQY
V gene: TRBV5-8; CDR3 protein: ASSTGKWENQPQH
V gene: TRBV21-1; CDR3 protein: AYLPQGSYNEQF
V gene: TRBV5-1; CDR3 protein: ASSSGAGGPITDTQY
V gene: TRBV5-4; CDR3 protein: ASSLQGPYEQY
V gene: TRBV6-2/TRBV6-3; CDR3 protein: ASSARGQGYNSPLH
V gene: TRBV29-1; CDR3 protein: SVEDPTGTGAYEQY
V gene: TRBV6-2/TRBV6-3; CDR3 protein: ASSYSTGTGYSPLH
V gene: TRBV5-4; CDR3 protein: ASSLRWWGEVGTEAF
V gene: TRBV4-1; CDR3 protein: ASSQEEVSSGNTIY
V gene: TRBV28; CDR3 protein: ASMLAGGSTDTQY